The 17 T cell receptor beta chains in this list originate from one sample, sequenced in a study of T cell changes during pregnancy in multiple sclerosis. Sequencing used immunoSEQ multiplex PCR; TCRdb keeps in-frame clones, though not all of them. The sample lists approximately 130,000 clones, 80% to 95% occurring once. Sequenced here: peripheral blood, sampled before pregnancy. These receptors were collected from a female donor with multiple sclerosis, enrolled in a pregnancy study.

The gene calls are TRBV19 and TRBJ1-5, with a possible D match to TRBD1 (6 bases). Germline V CDR1 and CDR2: LNHDA, SQIVND (reference sequence). This CDR3 is built from 15 residues. V lost 4 bases to trimming and J lost 2 bases, with 12 bases between them. The CDR3 DNA sequence: TGTGCCAGTAGTAAACAGGGTAGCGGCAATCAGCCCCAGCATTTT. Residues: CASSKQGSGNQPQHF. Supplemented by reference TRBV19 and TRBJ1-5, the full variable domain reads DGGITQSPKYLFRKEGQNVTLSCEQNLNHDAMYWYRQDPGQGLRLIYYSQIVNDFQKGDIAEGYSVSREKKESFPLTVTSAQKNPTAFYLCASSKQGSGNQPQHFGDGTRLSIL.

The chain combines TRBV21-1 with TRBJ1-1; the D call of TRBD1 is as the table states it, not checked on the DNA. TRBV21-1 corresponds to a pseudogene. The CDR3 covers 16 residues. The CDR3 region is CASSLRDRGRLGEAFF. In nucleotides, the CDR3 is TGTGCCAGCAGCCTCCGGGACAGGGGGCGTTTGGGTGAAGCTTTCTTT.

V is TRBV11-2 and J is TRBJ2-1, with D maybe TRBD2 (5 bases). CDR3 length equals 11 residues. The ends were cut back, 5 bases at V and 9 bases at J, with 8 bases in the middle. CDR1 and CDR2 from the germline V gene are SGHAT and FQNNGV. The CDR3 DNA is TGTGCCAGCAGCACTAGTGGTGAGCAGTTCTTC. Translation: CASSTSGEQFF.

V gene TRBV15 combines with J gene TRBJ2-3, with a possible D match to TRBD2 (5 bases). The V gene lost 1 base and the J gene lost 4 bases, with 12 bases spanning the gap. This CDR3 comprises 15 residues. Looked up from germline, CDR1 is LNHNV and CDR2 is YYDKDF (reference sequence). The CDR3 DNA reads TGTGCCACCAGCAGAGTTGCGGGTTCCGCAGATACGCAGTATTTT. Amino acid sequence: CATSRVAGSADTQYF.

V is TRBV10-1 and J is TRBJ2-1, with 9 bases fitting TRBD1. The V segment lost 6 bases and the J segment 8 bases; nucleotides outside the gene matches: 8. The CDR3 has 14 residues. Germline CDR1 WNHNN, CDR2 SYGVQD (reference sequence). This CDR3 is CASRTGTGNDEQFF. The CDR3 DNA follows: TGCGCCAGCAGAACCGGGACAGGGAACGATGAGCAGTTCTTC.

This chain uses TRBV5-6 with TRBJ2-7; TRBD2 matches 7 bases. Germline CDR1 SGHDT, CDR2 YYEEEE. V was pared by 4 bases and J by 5 bases, with 6 bases of the junction left unmatched. The CDR3 totals 13 residues. This CDR3 reads CASSLGGSHEQYF. CDR3 DNA: TGTGCCAGCAGCCTCGGGGGGTCTCACGAGCAGTACTTC.

J is TRBJ1-1 and V is TRBV11-1; possibly TRBD1 for D (5 bases). The CDR3 has 14 residues. V was pared by 3 bases and J by 4 bases, with 12 bases between. Looked up from germline, CDR1 is SGHAT and CDR2 is FQDESV (reference sequence). In DNA, the CDR3 is TGTGCCAGCAGCTTGACAGTCCCCCCCACTGAAGCTTTCTTT. Its protein is CASSLTVPPTEAFF.

The chain couples TRBV7-2 to TRBJ2-3; the D is unclear. The germline V gene encodes CDR1 SGHTA and CDR2 FQGNSA. V gave up 1 base and J gave up 5 bases, with 10 bases separating them. CDR3 size: 14 residues. The CDR3: CASSLVFRGDTQYF. The DNA for the CDR3 is TGTGCCAGCAGCTTAGTATTTCGAGGAGATACGCAGTATTTT.

This chain uses TRBV6-5 with TRBJ1-2; 9 nucleotides agree with TRBD1. Germline CDR1 MNHEY, CDR2 SVGAGI. With V trimmed by 11 bases and J by 7 bases, 11 bases remained unmatched. The CDR3 has 13 amino acids. The CDR3 coding sequence is TGTGCCGCCCACAGGGGGCGCCCCGGTGGCTACACCTTC. Protein sequence: CAAHRGRPGGYTF.

The sample holds one count of this clone. The chain is built from TRBV30 and TRBJ1-5; D is unclear. V shed 3 bases and J shed 0 bases, with 9 bases lying between them. The CDR3 loop spans 14 amino acids. Per germline, CDR1 GTSNPN and CDR2 SVGIG (reference sequence). CDR3 amino acids: CAWSPGPSNQPQHF. The CDR3 DNA follows: TGTGCCTGGAGCCCAGGTCCTAGCAATCAGCCCCAGCATTTT.

The CDR3 region is CASSSGGGPRANVLTF. CDR3 coding DNA: TGTGCCAGCTCTTCCGGCGGGGGGCCGAGGGCCAACGTCCTGACTTTC. The chain combines TRBV19 with TRBJ2-6; 8 nucleotides match TRBD2. CDR3 size: 16 residues. Per germline, CDR1 LNHDA and CDR2 SQIVND (reference sequence). The trim removed 9 bases at V and 5 bases at J, leaving 12 bases unmatched.

Only one count was recorded for this clone. The DNA of the CDR3 is TGTGCCAGCAGTTTATTTGCCCTACCAGGCTCCTACGAGCAGTACTTC. Protein product: CASSLFALPGSYEQYF. The chain joins TRBV27 to TRBJ2-7; D uncertain. Germline-derived CDR1 and CDR2 are MNHEY and SMNVEV (reference sequence). The CDR3 is made up of 16 amino acids. V lost 1 base and J lost 0, with 13 bases in between.

This clone appeared a single time. This sequence joins TRBV9 and TRBJ2-1; 8 bases are a match to TRBD2. Germline V lookup: CDR1 SGDLS, CDR2 YYNGEE. Trimming took 2 bases from V and 3 from J; bases not matched to a gene: 1. This CDR3 contains 14 residues. Written as DNA, the CDR3 is TGTGCCAGCAGCGTCACTAGCGGCTACAATGAGCAGTTCTTC. This sequence encodes CASSVTSGYNEQFF. The whole variable domain, filled in from reference TRBV9 and TRBJ2-1, reads DSGVTQTPKHLITATGQRVTLRCSPRSGDLSVYWYQQSLDQGLQFLIQYYNGEERAKGNILERFSAQQFPDLHSELNLSSLELGDSALYFCASSVTSGYNEQFFGPGTRLTVL.

This chain links TRBV30 with TRBJ1-4; 7 bases map to TRBD1. The CDR3 covers 13 residues. After removal of 8 bases from V and 7 bases from J, the junction contained 10 bases not matched to a gene. CDR1 and CDR2 from the germline V gene are GTSNPN and SVGIG (reference sequence). The CDR3: CAQLQGSGEKLFF. CDR3 DNA: TGTGCCCAATTACAGGGGTCCGGTGAAAAACTGTTTTTT.

The CDR3: CASSLGQNTEAFF. The CDR3 DNA sequence: TGTGCCAGCTCCCTGGGACAGAACACTGAAGCTTTCTTT. This chain links TRBV18 with TRBJ1-1; tentatively, D is TRBD1 (6 bases). V was clipped by 6 bases and J by 1 base, with 9 bases between them. The CDR3 sequence is 13 residues long. Germline CDR1 and CDR2: KGHSH and LQKENI.

The gene calls are TRBV9 and TRBJ2-2; 11 nucleotides line up with TRBD2. Germline-derived CDR1 and CDR2 are SGDLS and YYNGEE. The CDR3 consists of 14 residues. J gave up 8 bases and V 6 bases, and 6 bases lay outside the gene matches. The CDR3 spells CASTSGLAVGELFF. The CDR3 DNA reads TGTGCCAGCACCTCGGGACTAGCGGTAGGGGAGCTGTTTTTT.

The J gene is TRBJ2-1, the V gene TRBV2; TRBD1 matches 9 bases. The CDR3 sequence is 13 residues long. Germline V gene lookup returns CDR1 SNHLY and CDR2 FYNNEI. Germline trimming cut 6 bases from V and 7 bases from J; bases unmatched to any gene: 4. Written as DNA, the CDR3 is TGTGCCAGCAGCCGACAGGGGGTAAATGAGCAGTTCTTC. It codes for CASSRQGVNEQFF.